This T cell receptor (beta chain) was sequenced during a study of CD8 T cells in ankylosing spondylitis (TCRdb year 2017). About the full investigation: The study profiled T cell receptor beta repertoires in healthy donors and ankylosing spondylitis patients to find disease-linked TCR variants. The full study cohort was made up of about 24 ankylosing spondylitis patients and 108 healthy donors. Peripheral blood was sampled, and synovial fluid was additionally collected from ankylosing spondylitis patients. The full study reports these points: A TCR beta motif made up of several highly homologous amino acid variants appeared to be characteristic of blood from ankylosing spondylitis patients. In peripheral blood, the disease-linked clones were found at relatively low frequencies and had a CD8+ phenotype. Some motif variants were previously reported in synovial fluid and blood of reactive arthritis patients, suggesting common disease-initiation mechanisms. Significant enrichment of the disease-linked clones was reported in matched synovial fluid samples from ankylosing spondylitis patients.

This clonotype was seen at least ten times. What this receptor recognizes is not known. The sample holds no much larger clone one base away, and base qualities are not on file. Sequencing was performed on an Illumina HiSeq 2500. TCR beta libraries were prepared by quantitative 5'-RACE with molecular barcodes. The study's own analysis went as follows. To identify disease-linked TCR variants, a new computational method was used, one built on a probabilistic model of VDJ rearrangement. Through fastp at Q25 and MiXCR, TCRdb rebuilt clones from the public reads, retaining in-frame beta chains. Each entry is one CDR3 protein sequence, shown with its most common DNA and genes. In this record, the V and J calls reflect TCRdb's handling and not the investigators' own analysis. Recorded for this sample are approximately 300,000 distinct CDR3 sequences; 8% of them occurred a single time. The ten largest clones represent just over 14% of the sample.

Relative to germline, V is missing 1 base and J is missing 5 bases, with 8 bases of the junction outside any gene match. From a lookup of the germline V gene, CDR1 and CDR2 are SGHTA and FQGNSA. The CDR3 measures 16 amino acids from cysteine to phenylalanine. Just CDR3 DNA is preserved here, 48 bases in frame from base 1. The sample consisted of blood, either unsorted or a sorted T cell fraction (not recorded which). This TCR derives from a male donor with ankylosing spondylitis. The rearrangement joined TRBV7-2 to TRBJ2-1, and TRBD1 matches 7 of the central bases. The bases are TGTGCCAGCAGCTTAGTAGGGGGCGGCATCGACAATGAGCAGTTCTTC. Translation gives CASSLVGGGIDNEQFF.